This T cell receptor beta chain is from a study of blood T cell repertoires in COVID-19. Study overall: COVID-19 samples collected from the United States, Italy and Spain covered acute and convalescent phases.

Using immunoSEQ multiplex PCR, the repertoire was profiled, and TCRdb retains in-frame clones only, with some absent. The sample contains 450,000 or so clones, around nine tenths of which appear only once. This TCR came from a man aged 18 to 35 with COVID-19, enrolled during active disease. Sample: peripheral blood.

The CDR3 nucleotides are TGTGCCAGCAGCAGACTAGCGGGAGGTCTGAATGAGCAGTTCTTC. Protein sequence: CASSRLAGGLNEQFF. J is TRBJ2-1 and V is TRBV16, with 13 bases lining up with TRBD2. Germline values: CDR1 KGHSY, CDR2 FQNENV. This CDR3 region has 15 residues. The V and J ends lost 5 bases and 7 bases, in that order; junction bases with no gene match: 5.